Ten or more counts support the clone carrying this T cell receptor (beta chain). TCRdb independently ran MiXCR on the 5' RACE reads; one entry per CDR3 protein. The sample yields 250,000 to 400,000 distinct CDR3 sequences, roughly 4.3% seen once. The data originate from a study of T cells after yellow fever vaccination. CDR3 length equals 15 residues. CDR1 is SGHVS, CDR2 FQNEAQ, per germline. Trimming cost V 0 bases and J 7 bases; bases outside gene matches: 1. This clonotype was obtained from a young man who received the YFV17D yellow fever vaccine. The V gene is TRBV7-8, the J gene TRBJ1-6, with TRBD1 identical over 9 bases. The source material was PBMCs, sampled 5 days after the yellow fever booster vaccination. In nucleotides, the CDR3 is TGTGCCAGCAGCTTAGCCGGACAGGGGAATTCACCCCTCCACTTT. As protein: CASSLAGQGNSPLHF. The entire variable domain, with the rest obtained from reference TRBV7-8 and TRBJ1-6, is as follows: GAGVSQSPRYKVAKRGQDVALRCDPISGHVSLFWYQQALGQGPEFLTYFQNEAQLDKSGLPSDRFFAERPEGSVSTLKIQRTQQEDSAVYLCASSLAGQGNSPLHFGNGTRLTVT.